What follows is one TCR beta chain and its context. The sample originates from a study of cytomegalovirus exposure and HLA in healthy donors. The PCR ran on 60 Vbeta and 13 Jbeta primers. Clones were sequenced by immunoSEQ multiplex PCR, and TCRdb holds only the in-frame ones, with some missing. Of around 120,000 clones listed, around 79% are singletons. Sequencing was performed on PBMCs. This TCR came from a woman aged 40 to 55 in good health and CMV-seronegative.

The CDR3 coding sequence is TGTGCCAGCTCACCACAATTCGGGGAGGGATCCCACGAGCAGTACTTC. This codes for CASSPQFGEGSHEQYF. V usage is TRBV18 and J usage is TRBJ2-7, with 7 bases matching TRBD2. From germline, CDR1 is KGHSH and CDR2 LQKENI. Unmatched junction bases numbered 11, after V lost 1 base and J lost 5 bases. There are 16 residues in the CDR3.